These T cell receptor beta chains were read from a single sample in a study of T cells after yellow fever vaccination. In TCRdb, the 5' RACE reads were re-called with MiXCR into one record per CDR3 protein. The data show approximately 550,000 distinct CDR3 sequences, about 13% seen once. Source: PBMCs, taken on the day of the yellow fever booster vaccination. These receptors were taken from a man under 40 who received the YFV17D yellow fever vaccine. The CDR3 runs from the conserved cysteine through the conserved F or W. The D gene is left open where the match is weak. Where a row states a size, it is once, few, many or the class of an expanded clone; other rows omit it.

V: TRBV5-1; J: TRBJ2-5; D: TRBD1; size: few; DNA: TGCGCCAGCAGCCTAAAAGGACAGGGCGAGGAGACCCAGTACTTC; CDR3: CASSLKGQGEETQYF
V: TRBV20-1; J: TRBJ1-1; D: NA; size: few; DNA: TGCAGTGCTAGTACGACACCGAACACTGAAGCTTTCTTT; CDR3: CSASTTPNTEAFF
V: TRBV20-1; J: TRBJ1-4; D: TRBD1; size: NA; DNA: TGCAGTGCCAACCAGGGGGCTGAAGGTGAAAAACTGTTTTTT; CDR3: CSANQGAEGEKLFF
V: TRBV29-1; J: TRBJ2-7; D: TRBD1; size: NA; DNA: TGCAGCGTTTCCAACAGGGGGCGAACCTACGAGCAGTACTTC; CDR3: CSVSNRGRTYEQYF
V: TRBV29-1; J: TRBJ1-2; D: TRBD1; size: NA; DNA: TGCAGCGTTGAAGATAGGGACAGCGAATACTATGGCTACACCTTC; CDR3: CSVEDRDSEYYGYTF
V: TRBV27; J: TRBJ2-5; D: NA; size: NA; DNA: TGTGCCAGCCGATCCTTGCTCTGGGGGGCGAGTGGGACCCAGTACTTC; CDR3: CASRSLLWGASGTQYF
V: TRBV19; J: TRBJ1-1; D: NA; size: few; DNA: TGTGCCAGTAGTACCCACCCGACAGCTGAAGCTTTCTTT; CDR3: CASSTHPTAEAFF
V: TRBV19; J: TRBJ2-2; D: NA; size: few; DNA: TGTGCCAGTAGGAGGGACGGGCTCGGGGAGCTGTTTTTT; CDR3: CASRRDGLGELFF
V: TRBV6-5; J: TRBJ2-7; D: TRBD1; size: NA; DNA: TGTGCCAGCAGTTACCGGCCCCAGGGGGCCAACGAGCAGTACTTC; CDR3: CASSYRPQGANEQYF
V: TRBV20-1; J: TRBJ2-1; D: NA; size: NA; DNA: TGCAGTGCTAGGAGGTCGAGGGGGAGCTACAATGAGCAGTTCTTC; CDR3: CSARRSRGSYNEQFF
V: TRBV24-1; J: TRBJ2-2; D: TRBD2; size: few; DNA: TGTGCCACCAGTGATTCGAGGACTAGTGGCGGCGGGGAGCTGTTTTTT; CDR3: CATSDSRTSGGGELFF
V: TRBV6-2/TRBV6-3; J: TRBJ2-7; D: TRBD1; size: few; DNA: TGTGCCAGCAGTACGCGGACAGGGTCCGACGAGCAGTACTTC; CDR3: CASSTRTGSDEQYF
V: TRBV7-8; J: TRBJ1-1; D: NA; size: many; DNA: TGTGCCAGCACCACCGTCGGGGGCACTGAAGCTTTCTTT; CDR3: CASTTVGGTEAFF
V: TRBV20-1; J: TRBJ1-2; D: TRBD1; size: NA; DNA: TGCAGTGCTAGAACAGGGGCGGACTATGGCTACACCTTC; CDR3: CSARTGADYGYTF
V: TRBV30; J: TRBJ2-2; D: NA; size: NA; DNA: TGTGCCTGCCGGGGGCACGTAGGATTCACCGGGGAGCTGTTTTTT; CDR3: CACRGHVGFTGELFF
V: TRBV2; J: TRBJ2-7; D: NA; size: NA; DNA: TGTGCCAGCAGTGATAGGCGGGGAACCTACGAGCAGTACTTC; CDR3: CASSDRRGTYEQYF
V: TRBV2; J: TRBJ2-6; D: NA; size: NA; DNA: TGTACCAGCAGTATCACAGGGTCCCCATCTCTGGGGGCCAACGTCCTGACTTTC; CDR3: CTSSITGSPSLGANVLTF
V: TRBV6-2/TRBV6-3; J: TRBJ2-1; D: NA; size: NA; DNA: TGTGCCAGCAGTTACTTCAGCGCGGGGCAGTTCTTC; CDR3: CASSYFSAGQFF
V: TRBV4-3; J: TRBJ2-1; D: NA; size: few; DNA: TGCGCCAGCAGCCAAGACGCACTAGCAGTCTACAATGAGCAGTTCTTC; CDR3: CASSQDALAVYNEQFF
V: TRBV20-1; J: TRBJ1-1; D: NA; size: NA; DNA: TGCAGTGCAGGACCCGGGATAGGTTCAGTTACTGAAGCTTTCTTT; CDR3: CSAGPGIGSVTEAFF
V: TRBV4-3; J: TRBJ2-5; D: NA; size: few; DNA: TGCGCCAGCAGCCAAGGCGCATCCCAAGAGACCCAGTACTTC; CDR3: CASSQGASQETQYF
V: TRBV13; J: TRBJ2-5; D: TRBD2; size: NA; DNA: TGTGCCAGCTGTTTAGGTGTTCTAGCGGGGTTTCAAGAGACCCAGTACTTC; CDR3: CASCLGVLAGFQETQYF
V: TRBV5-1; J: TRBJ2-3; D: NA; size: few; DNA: TGCGCCAGCAGCTTGGAGGTTGCGGTCAATACGCAGTATTTT; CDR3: CASSLEVAVNTQYF
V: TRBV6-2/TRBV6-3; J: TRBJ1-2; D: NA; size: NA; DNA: TGTGCCAGCGGCGAGTTCGGCGGCTACACCTTC; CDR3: CASGEFGGYTF
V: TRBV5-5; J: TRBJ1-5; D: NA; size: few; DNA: TGTGCCAGCAGCCCGGCAGGGGTTTGGAATCAGCCCCAGCATTTT; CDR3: CASSPAGVWNQPQHF
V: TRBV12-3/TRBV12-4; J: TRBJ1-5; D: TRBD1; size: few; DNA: TGTGCCAGCCGTCGGACAGGGGGCGGAGGGGGTAATCAGCCCCAGCATTTT; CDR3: CASRRTGGGGGNQPQHF
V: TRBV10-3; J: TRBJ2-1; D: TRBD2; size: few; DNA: TGTGCCATCAGTGAGGAAGCGGGAGGGCCAGGCAATGAGCAGTTCTTC; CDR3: CAISEEAGGPGNEQFF
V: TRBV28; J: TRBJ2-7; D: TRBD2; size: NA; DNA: TGTGCCAGCAGCCCGACCGGGAGGCCTTCTTCCTACGAGCAGTACTTC; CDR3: CASSPTGRPSSYEQYF
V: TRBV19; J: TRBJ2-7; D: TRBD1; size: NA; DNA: TGTGCCAGTAGCCCCTGGACAGGGGACGAGCAGTACTTC; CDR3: CASSPWTGDEQYF
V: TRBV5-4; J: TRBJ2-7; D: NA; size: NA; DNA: TGTGCCAGCAGCCCCTGGACTGCTGTCGCCGTTTTCGAGCAGTACTTC; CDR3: CASSPWTAVAVFEQYF
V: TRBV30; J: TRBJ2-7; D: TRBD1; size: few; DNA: TGTGCCTGGAGTATGACAGGGAGTGGCGAGCAGTACTTC; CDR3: CAWSMTGSGEQYF
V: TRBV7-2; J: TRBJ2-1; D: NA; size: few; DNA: TGTGCCAGCAGCTTAATTGGGAGCGACGAGCAGTTCTTC; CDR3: CASSLIGSDEQFF
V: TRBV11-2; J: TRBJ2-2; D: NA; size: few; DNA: TGTGCCAGCAACCCGGTCAGTTTGGCCGGGGAGCTGTTTTTT; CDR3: CASNPVSLAGELFF
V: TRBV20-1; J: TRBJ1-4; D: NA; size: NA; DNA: TGCAGTGCTAGGGAGGGCTCAACTAATGAAAAACTGTTTTTT; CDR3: CSAREGSTNEKLFF
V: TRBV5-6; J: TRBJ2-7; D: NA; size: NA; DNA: TGTGCCAGCAGCTTGGGCGGGGACCCCTCCTACGAGCAGTACTTC; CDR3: CASSLGGDPSYEQYF
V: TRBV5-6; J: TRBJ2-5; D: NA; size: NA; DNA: TGTGCCAGCAGCTACCGGGACACAGCGGGTGTACAGACCCAGTACTTC; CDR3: CASSYRDTAGVQTQYF
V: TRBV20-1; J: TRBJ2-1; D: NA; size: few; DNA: TGCAGTGCTCAGGGGAGCACATCCTACAATGAGCAGTTCTTC; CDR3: CSAQGSTSYNEQFF
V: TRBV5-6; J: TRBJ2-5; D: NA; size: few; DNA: TGTGCCAGCAGCTTTGGTTGGGAGACCCAGTACTTC; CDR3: CASSFGWETQYF
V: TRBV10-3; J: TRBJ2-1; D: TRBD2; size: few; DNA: TGTGCCATCAGTAGCGGGAGGGCTTGGAATGAGCAGTTCTTC; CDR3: CAISSGRAWNEQFF
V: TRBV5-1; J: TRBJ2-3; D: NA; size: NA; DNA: TGCGCCAGCAGCTTGGGCGGGAAAAATACGCAGTATTTT; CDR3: CASSLGGKNTQYF
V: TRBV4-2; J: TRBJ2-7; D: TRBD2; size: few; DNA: TGTGCCAGCAGCCCCGACGGACTAGCGGGAGTCGAGCAGTACTTC; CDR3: CASSPDGLAGVEQYF
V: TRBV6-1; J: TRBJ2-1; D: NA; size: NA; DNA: TGTGCCAGCAGGAGGGCAGGGGCGGTCGATGAGCAGTTCTTC; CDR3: CASRRAGAVDEQFF
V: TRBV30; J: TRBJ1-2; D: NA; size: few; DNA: TGTGCCTCGGACAGTGAGTTGCGCTATGGCTACACCTTC; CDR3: CASDSELRYGYTF
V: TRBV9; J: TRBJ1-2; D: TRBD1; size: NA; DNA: TGTGCCAGCCACAGGGGAATCTATGGCTACACCTTC; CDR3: CASHRGIYGYTF
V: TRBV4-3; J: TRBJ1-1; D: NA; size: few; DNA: TGCGCCAGCAGCCAAGAGATTCCAGCCTCGAGGAGCACTGAAGCTTTCTTT; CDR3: CASSQEIPASRSTEAFF
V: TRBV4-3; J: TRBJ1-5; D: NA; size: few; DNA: TGCGCCAGCAGCCAGGATACAGGGTATAGTCAGCCCCAGCATTTT; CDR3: CASSQDTGYSQPQHF
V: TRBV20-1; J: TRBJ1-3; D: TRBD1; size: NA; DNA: TGCAGTGCTAGAGATCCGACAGGGGGCCTAGGAAACACCATATATTTT; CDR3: CSARDPTGGLGNTIYF
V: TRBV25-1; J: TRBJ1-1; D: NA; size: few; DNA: TGTGCCAGCAGGCAGACAGCCGTATCGAACACTGAAGCTTTCTTT; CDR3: CASRQTAVSNTEAFF
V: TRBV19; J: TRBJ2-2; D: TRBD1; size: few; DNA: TGTGCCAGTAACAGGGGCCTTAAGGTCACCGGGGAGCTGTTTTTT; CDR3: CASNRGLKVTGELFF
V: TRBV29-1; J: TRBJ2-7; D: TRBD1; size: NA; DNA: TGCAGCGTTGCTTCCGGGACAGGGGTCTTCGAGCAGTACTTC; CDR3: CSVASGTGVFEQYF